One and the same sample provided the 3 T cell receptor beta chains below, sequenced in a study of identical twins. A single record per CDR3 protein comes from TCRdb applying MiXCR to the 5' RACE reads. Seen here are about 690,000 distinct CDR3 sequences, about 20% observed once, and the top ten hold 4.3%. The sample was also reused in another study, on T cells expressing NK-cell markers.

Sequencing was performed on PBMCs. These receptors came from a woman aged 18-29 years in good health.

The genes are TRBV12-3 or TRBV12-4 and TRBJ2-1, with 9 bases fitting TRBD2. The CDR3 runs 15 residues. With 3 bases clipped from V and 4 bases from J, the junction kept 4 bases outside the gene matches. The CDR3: CASSFSAGGYNEQFF. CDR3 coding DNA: TGTGCCAGCAGTTTTTCAGCGGGGGGATACAATGAGCAGTTCTTC.

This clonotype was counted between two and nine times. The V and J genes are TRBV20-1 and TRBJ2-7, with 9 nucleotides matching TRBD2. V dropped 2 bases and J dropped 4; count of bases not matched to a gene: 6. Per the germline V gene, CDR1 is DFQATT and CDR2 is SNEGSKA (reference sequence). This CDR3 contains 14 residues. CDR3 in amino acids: CSARRTSALYEQYF. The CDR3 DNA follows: TGCAGTGCTAGACGGACTAGCGCTCTTTACGAGCAGTACTTC.

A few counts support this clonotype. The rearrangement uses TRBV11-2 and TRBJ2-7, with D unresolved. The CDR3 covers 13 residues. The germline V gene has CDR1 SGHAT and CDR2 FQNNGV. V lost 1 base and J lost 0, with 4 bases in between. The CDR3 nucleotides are TGTGCCAGCAGCTTAGCCTTCTCCTACGAGCAGTACTTC. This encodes CASSLAFSYEQYF. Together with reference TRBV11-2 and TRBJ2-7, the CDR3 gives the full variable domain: EAGVAQSPRYKIIEKRQSVAFWCNPISGHATLYWYQQILGQGPKLLIQFQNNGVVDDSQLPKDRFSAERLKGVDSTLKIQPAKLEDSAVYLCASSLAFSYEQYFGPGTRLTVT.